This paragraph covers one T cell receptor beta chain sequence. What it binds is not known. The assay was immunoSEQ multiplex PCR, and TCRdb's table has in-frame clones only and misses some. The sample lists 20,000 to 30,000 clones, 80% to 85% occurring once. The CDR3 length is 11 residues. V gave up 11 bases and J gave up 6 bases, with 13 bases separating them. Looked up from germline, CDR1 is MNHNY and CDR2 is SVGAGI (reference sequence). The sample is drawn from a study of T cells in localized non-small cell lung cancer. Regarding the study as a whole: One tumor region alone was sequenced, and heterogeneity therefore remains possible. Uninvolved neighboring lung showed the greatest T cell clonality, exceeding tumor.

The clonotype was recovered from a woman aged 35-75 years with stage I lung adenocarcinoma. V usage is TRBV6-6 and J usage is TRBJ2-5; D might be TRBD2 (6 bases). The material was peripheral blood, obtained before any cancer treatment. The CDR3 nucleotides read TGTGCCTTACTAGCTGGGCAGACCCAGTACTTC. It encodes CALLAGQTQYF.